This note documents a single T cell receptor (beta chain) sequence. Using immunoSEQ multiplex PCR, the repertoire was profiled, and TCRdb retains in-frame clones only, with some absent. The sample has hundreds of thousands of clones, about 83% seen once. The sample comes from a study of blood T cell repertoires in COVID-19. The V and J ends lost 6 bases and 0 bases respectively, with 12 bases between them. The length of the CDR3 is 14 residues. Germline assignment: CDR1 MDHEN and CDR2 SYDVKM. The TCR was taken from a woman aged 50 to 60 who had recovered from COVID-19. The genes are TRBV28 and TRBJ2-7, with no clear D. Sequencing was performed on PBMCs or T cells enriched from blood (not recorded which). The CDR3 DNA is TGTGCCAGCAGGGCCTCCCGCCCCTCCTACGAGCAGTACTTC. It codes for CASRASRPSYEQYF.